This T cell receptor (beta chain) is from a study of vaccination and CD4 T cells after COVID-19. Study at large: Spike peptides, overlapping and drawn from SARS-CoV-2, HCoV-NL63, HCoV-OC43 and HCoV-229E, were used to stimulate cells.

The V gene lost 7 bases and the J gene lost 6 bases, with 25 bases spanning the gap. This CDR3 spans 17 amino acids. Germline CDR1 reads MNHEY; CDR2 reads SMNVEV (reference sequence). Study-wide results and limits: Only after vaccination were a median approximately 85% of convalescents' reactive clones seen.

Cultured CD4+ T cell DNA underwent sequencing with the Oncomine TCR Beta short-read assay. TCRdb re-called the PCR reads with MiXCR, one entry per CDR3 protein. The table includes around 21,000 distinct CDR3 sequences, less than 65% detected once. Indicated treatment: approximately 9-day PBMC culture with coronavirus spike peptide pools or control peptides (ViraFEST assay). IL-2 (roughly 9.3 IU/ml) and peptide pools (about 10 ug/ml) were added to cultures of around 2 million PBMCs per well. For this clonotype: No antigen is known for it.

The sequence was collected from a human donor who had recovered from COVID-19. This chain links TRBV27 with TRBJ1-5; tentative D call: TRBD1 (6 bases). Sequencing was performed on CD4+ T cells from blood, cultured in vitro, taken after SARS-CoV-2 vaccination. The DNA for the CDR3 is TGTGCCAGCACCCGTAAATTTGAGACAGGCGACTCTCAGCCCCAGCATTTT. Translating it yields CASTRKFETGDSQPQHF.